The present TCR beta chain was sequenced within a study of T cell changes during pregnancy in multiple sclerosis. V was clipped by 5 bases and J by 9 bases; unmatched bases: 14. CDR1 SGHVS and CDR2 FQNEAQ come from the germline V gene. The CDR3 is 17 amino acids. Sequenced by immunoSEQ multiplex PCR; TCRdb stores in-frame clones only, minus some. This repertoire shows tens of thousands of clones, around 91% found once; its top ten account for around 1.7%. Sequencing used peripheral blood, obtained after pregnancy. The chain carries TRBV7-8 and TRBJ2-1, with 12 bases lining up with TRBD2. The sequence derives from a female donor in good health, enrolled as a control in a pregnancy study. CDR3 bases: TGTGCCAGCAGCCCCTCTACTCTAGCGGGGGGGCCTAGTGAGCAGTTCTTC. Translated, it gives CASSPSTLAGGPSEQFF.